Each of the 26 T cell receptor beta chains below was sequenced from the same sample in a study of patients and donors after allogeneic stem cell transplantation. TCRdb re-analysed the RT-PCR reads in MiXCR, keeping a single row per CDR3 protein. Found here are hundreds of thousands of distinct CDR3 sequences, about a sixth of them singletons; the top ten hold roughly 7%. Sequencing was carried out using blood, either unsorted or a sorted T cell fraction (not recorded which). The receptor source for this set is a human donor who was either an allogeneic HSCT recipient or a stem cell or donor lymphocyte infusion donor (not recorded which). It is not recorded whose cells these are; they may come from a transplant donor.

V usage is TRBV4-3 and J usage is TRBJ1-6; 9 bases agree with TRBD1. Germline V gene data show CDR1 as LGHNA and CDR2 as YSLEER. The CDR3 extends over 16 amino acids. V shed 3 bases and J 6 bases; nucleotides not matched to a gene: 6. CDR3 sequence (DNA): TGCGCCAGCAGCCAGGTCCGGGACAGGGCTAATTCACCCCTCCACTTT. It encodes CASSQVRDRANSPLHF.

This clonotype was seen a few times. DNA for the CDR3: TGTGCCAGCAGCCCCAGGGGGGTTGGTGAAGCTTTCTTT. As protein: CASSPRGVGEAFF. The V call is TRBV7-3, the J call TRBJ1-1, with 7 bases that match TRBD1. Per germline, CDR1 SGHTA and CDR2 FQGTGA. This CDR3 has 13 residues. V gave up 5 bases and J gave up 7 bases; unmatched junction bases: 7.

This clonotype turned up a few times. The V gene is TRBV4-1, the J gene TRBJ2-7; the match to TRBD1 covers 7 bases. CDR3 size: 15 residues. The germline V gene has CDR1 MGHRA and CDR2 YSYEKL. V shed 1 base, J shed 2 bases, and the junction held 5 bases outside the gene matches. CDR3 protein: CASSQAVTGTYEQYF. The CDR3, as DNA: TGCGCCAGCAGCCAAGCCGTGACAGGGACCTACGAGCAGTACTTC.

This clonotype was counted a few times. CDR3 sequence (DNA): TGCGCCAGCAGCCAAGTCGCAGGACTAGCGGCTCCCACAGATACGCAGTATTTT. It codes for CASSQVAGLAAPTDTQYF. The chain joins TRBV4-1 to TRBJ2-3; 10 positions agree with TRBD2. The CDR3 contains 18 residues. With V trimmed by 1 base and J by 2 bases, 9 bases remained unmatched. Germline V gene lookup returns CDR1 MGHRA and CDR2 YSYEKL.

This clonotype has a count of ten or more. Written as DNA, the CDR3 is TGTGCCATCAGTGACAGGGGTACCTCCTACAATGAGCAGTTCTTC. Protein product: CAISDRGTSYNEQFF. This chain links TRBV10-3 with TRBJ2-1; D is perhaps TRBD1 (6 bases). V was clipped by 3 bases and J by 0 bases, with 9 bases between them. CDR1 ENHRY and CDR2 SYGVKD come from the germline V gene. The CDR3 spans 15 residues.

The table lists this clonotype with a few counts. V usage is TRBV6-1 and J usage is TRBJ2-7; D is possibly TRBD1 or TRBD2 (5 bases each). The CDR3 contains 15 residues. Germline CDR1 reads MNHNS; CDR2 reads SASEGT. Trimming pared 1 base from V and 2 bases from J, leaving 12 bases between. This CDR3 reads CASSEEGWRTYEQYF. CDR3 in DNA: TGTGCCAGCAGTGAAGAGGGGTGGAGGACCTACGAGCAGTACTTC.

This clonotype was found many times. The rearrangement uses TRBV2 and TRBJ2-3; 12 nucleotides align to TRBD1. Germline assignment: CDR1 SNHLY and CDR2 FYNNEI. After removal of 4 bases from V and 5 bases from J, the junction contained 4 bases not matched to a gene. CDR3 length: 15 residues. The CDR3 sequence: CASSAGQGAGDTQYF. The DNA for the CDR3 is TGTGCCAGCAGTGCGGGACAGGGGGCCGGAGATACGCAGTATTTT.

The chain is built from TRBV12-5 and TRBJ1-3; no definite D call. Per the germline V gene, CDR1 is LGHNT and CDR2 is FRNRAP. Trimming took off 7 bases at V and 4 bases at J, with 20 bases between the two ends. This CDR3 region has 16 residues. The CDR3 region has the DNA TGTGCTAGTGACTTTTGCGGCCCCGGCGAGGGAAACACCATATATTTT. Protein sequence: CASDFCGPGEGNTIYF.

This clonotype has just a few counts. This chain connects TRBV10-3 to TRBJ2-5; D call uncertain. Trimming pared 5 bases from V and 6 bases from J, leaving 22 bases between. Germline V gene lookup returns CDR1 ENHRY and CDR2 SYGVKD. The CDR3 is 16 amino acids. Here the CDR3 reads CAISYGPTPATQTQYF. CDR3 DNA: TGTGCCATCAGTTATGGCCCGACTCCCGCGACGCAGACCCAGTACTTC.

This clonotype was counted at least ten times. V gene TRBV2 combines with J gene TRBJ2-7, with unresolved D. Germline loops: CDR1 SNHLY, CDR2 FYNNEI. With 8 bases removed from V and 0 bases from J, the gap between germline ends came to 14 bases. This CDR3 has 14 amino acids. The CDR3 DNA follows: TGTGCCAGCGTTCTCGATCTTAGCTCCTACGAGCAGTACTTC. Protein product: CASVLDLSSYEQYF.

This chain uses TRBV5-5 with TRBJ1-1; D is undetermined. The CDR3 extends over 15 amino acids. CDR1 and CDR2 from the germline V gene are SGHKS and YYEKEE (reference sequence). V lost 4 bases and J 1 base, leaving 14 bases between the germline ends. CDR3 sequence reads: CASSIETSRNTEAFF. As DNA, the CDR3 is TGTGCCAGCAGCATAGAGACTTCCCGGAACACTGAAGCTTTCTTT.

The chain couples TRBV7-8 to TRBJ2-5; TRBD1 aligns across 7 bases. The CDR3 has 14 amino acids. V trimming: 5 bases; J trimming: 5 bases; junction bases outside the gene matches: 8. The germline V gene encodes CDR1 SGHVS and CDR2 FQNEAQ. Here the CDR3 DNA reads TGTGCCAGCAGCATCCAGACAGGGCTCGAGACCCAGTACTTC. Amino acids: CASSIQTGLETQYF.

This clonotype was recorded at least ten times. This chain connects TRBV5-1 to TRBJ2-1; weak D call: TRBD2 (5 bases). Germline values: CDR1 SGHRS, CDR2 YFSETQ. V was shortened by 4 bases and J by 3 bases, with 17 bases between the two germline ends. CDR3 length equals 16 residues. In DNA, the CDR3 is TGCGCCAGCAGCGTCCGGCCGGGATCTTTCTACAATGAGCAGTTCTTC. Translating gives CASSVRPGSFYNEQFF.

A few counts support this clonotype. This chain joins TRBV6-5 and TRBJ2-1, with D perhaps matching TRBD1 (5 bases). Per germline, CDR1 MNHEY and CDR2 SVGAGI. Trimming cost V 3 bases and J 0 bases, with 12 bases left between them. The CDR3 length is 16 residues. Here the CDR3 DNA reads TGTGCCAGCAGTTATTTGGGGCGAAGCTCCTACAATGAGCAGTTCTTC. It codes for CASSYLGRSSYNEQFF.

This clonotype was counted only a few times. CDR3 DNA: TGTGCCAGCAGCTTAGAGTGGGGCGGAAACCCTGAAGCTTTCTTT. The encoded protein is CASSLEWGGNPEAFF. The chain is built from TRBV7-8 and TRBJ1-1; D might be TRBD1 (5 bases). The ends were cut back, 1 base at V and 6 bases at J, with 15 bases in the middle. The CDR3 extends over 15 amino acids. Germline assignment: CDR1 SGHVS and CDR2 FQNEAQ.

This clonotype showed up many times. The chain recombines TRBV10-3 with TRBJ1-5; D ambiguous. This CDR3 region has 14 residues. Germline CDR1 reads ENHRY; CDR2 reads SYGVKD. Trimming left V 6 bases short and J 6 bases short, with 15 bases between. The CDR3 spells CAISGEPSFQPQHF. For the CDR3, the DNA is TGTGCCATCAGCGGGGAACCGAGCTTTCAGCCCCAGCATTTT.

This clonotype was recorded at least ten times. V gene TRBV29-1 combines with J gene TRBJ2-1; D is undetermined. CDR1 is SQVTM, CDR2 ANQGSEA, per germline. The CDR3 contains 10 residues. Trimming removed 6 bases from V and 7 bases from J, with 7 bases in between. The chain's CDR3 is CSVGENEQFF. The CDR3 DNA follows: TGCAGCGTCGGTGAGAATGAGCAGTTCTTC.

The chain recombines TRBV7-2 with TRBJ1-5; TRBD1 matches 7 bases. The CDR3 runs to 16 residues. V dropped 3 bases and J dropped 2; count of bases not matched to a gene: 7. Germline V CDR1 and CDR2: SGHTA, FQGNSA. The CDR3 sequence: CASSFRGSSGNQPQHF. CDR3 DNA: TGTGCCAGCAGCTTCAGGGGGTCTTCGGGCAATCAGCCCCAGCATTTT.

The V call is TRBV27, the J call TRBJ2-7; 10 bases align to TRBD1. Per the germline V gene, CDR1 is MNHEY and CDR2 is SMNVEV (reference sequence). This CDR3 is built from 15 residues. J gave up 3 bases and V 5 bases, and 7 bases lay outside the gene matches. The CDR3 coding sequence is TGTGCCAGCAGTCGCACCGGGACAGGGGACTACGAGCAGTACTTC. It is translated as CASSRTGTGDYEQYF.

This clonotype was seen only a few times. The J gene is TRBJ2-1, the V gene TRBV20-1; D unresolved. The V gene's germline CDR1 is DFQATT and CDR2 SNEGSKA (reference sequence). The CDR3 runs to 14 residues. The V and J ends lost 3 bases and 0 bases respectively, with 9 bases between them. The CDR3 reads CSASVLSSYNEQFF. The DNA of the CDR3 is TGCAGTGCTAGCGTACTGAGCTCCTACAATGAGCAGTTCTTC.

This chain connects TRBV2 to TRBJ2-3; D ambiguous. The CDR3 runs 14 residues. Per the germline V gene, CDR1 is SNHLY and CDR2 is FYNNEI. V lost 8 bases to trimming and J lost 0 bases, with 12 bases between them. The CDR3 region is CASADRTSTDTQYF. CDR3 sequence (DNA): TGTGCCAGCGCTGACCGCACTAGCACAGATACGCAGTATTTT.

This clonotype was recorded at least ten times. This chain connects TRBV7-2 to TRBJ1-5, with a possible D match to TRBD1 (6 bases). Trimming stripped 6 bases from V and 6 bases from J, with 12 bases between. This CDR3 spans 13 amino acids. Germline-derived CDR1 and CDR2 are SGHTA and FQGNSA. CDR3 sequence reads: CASRLAGVQPQHF. CDR3 nucleotides: TGTGCCAGCAGGCTGGCAGGGGTTCAGCCCCAGCATTTT.

A few counts support this clonotype. The chain recombines TRBV5-5 with TRBJ2-1; weak D call: TRBD2 (5 bases). CDR3 size: 13 residues. V was trimmed by 1 base and J by 9 bases, leaving 11 bases between them. Germline V CDR1 and CDR2: SGHKS, YYEKEE (reference sequence). The CDR3 DNA reads TGTGCCAGCAGCTTGACTAGGAACGGTGAGCAGTTCTTC. It is translated as CASSLTRNGEQFF.

This chain connects TRBV7-2 to TRBJ2-1; no reliable D call. Germline V gives CDR1 SGHTA, CDR2 FQGNSA. Between the trimmed V and J ends, which lost 3 bases and 6 bases, there was a span of 12 bases. The CDR3 length is 14 residues. CDR3: CASSLGTNFNEQFF. CDR3 DNA sequence: TGTGCCAGCAGCTTGGGCACAAATTTCAATGAGCAGTTCTTC.

The table lists this clonotype with many counts. The rearrangement joins TRBV7-2 to TRBJ2-7; D gene unclear. The CDR3 is 12 residues long. CDR1 is SGHTA, CDR2 FQGNSA, per germline. V was cut by 2 bases and J by 3 bases, with 5 bases left in between. Written as DNA, the CDR3 is TGTGCCAGCAGCTTACAGGTCTACGAGCAGTACTTC. This codes for CASSLQVYEQYF.

A few counts support this clonotype. For the CDR3, the DNA is TGCGCCAGCAGCCAAGTAGGAACCTCGTTCGATACGCAGTATTTT. Protein sequence: CASSQVGTSFDTQYF. V is TRBV4-1 and J is TRBJ2-3; D is undetermined. V was clipped by 1 base and J by 6 bases, with 14 bases between them. The CDR3 runs to 15 residues. Germline V CDR1 and CDR2: MGHRA, YSYEKL.